The 20 T cell receptor beta chains given below trace back to one sample, sequenced in a study of blood T cell repertoires in COVID-19. The repertoire was sequenced with immunoSEQ multiplex PCR; TCRdb's copy has only in-frame clones and lacks some. Of 100,000 to 120,000 clones listed, around 86% are singletons. Sequencing was done on a sample of peripheral blood. These receptors originate from a man aged 45-60 years with acute or convalescent COVID-19.

This chain joins TRBV6-1 and TRBJ2-7, with 8 bases matching TRBD1. Trimming removed 1 base from V and 2 bases from J; junction bases left unmatched: 10. Germline V gene data show CDR1 as MNHNS and CDR2 as SASEGT. CDR3 length: 17 residues. In DNA form, the CDR3 reads TGTGCCAGCAGTGAAGGGTTCCTTGGGACAGGTACCTACGAGCAGTACTTC. Protein product: CASSEGFLGTGTYEQYF.

V gene TRBV7-2 combines with J gene TRBJ1-1; the D is unclear. CDR1 and CDR2 from the germline V gene are SGHTA and FQGNSA. The V gene lost 1 base and the J gene lost 1 base, with 4 bases spanning the gap. The CDR3 length is 13 residues. The CDR3 here is CASSLGANTEAFF. In DNA form, the CDR3 reads TGTGCCAGCAGCTTAGGCGCGAACACTGAAGCTTTCTTT.

This clone came up once. The V and J genes are TRBV2 and TRBJ2-3, with D maybe TRBD2 (7 bases). Germline CDR1 and CDR2: SNHLY and FYNNEI. CDR3 length equals 15 residues. The V and J ends lost 3 bases and 4 bases respectively, with 14 bases between them. DNA for the CDR3: TGTGCCAGCAGTGATAGGGGGGGGGAGGCAGATACGCAGTATTTT. It is translated as CASSDRGGEADTQYF. The complete variable domain, with remaining parts taken from reference TRBV2 and TRBJ2-3, reads EPEVTQTPSHQVTQMGQEVILRCVPISNHLYFYWYRQILGQKVEFLVSFYNNEISEKSEIFDDQFSVERPDGSNFTLKIRSTKLEDSAMYFCASSDRGGEADTQYFGPGTRLTVL.

This chain joins TRBV30 and TRBJ2-7, with D maybe TRBD1 (6 bases). Trimming left V 7 bases short and J 5 bases short, with 12 bases between. CDR3 length: 11 residues. CDR1 and CDR2 from the germline V gene are GTSNPN and SVGIG (reference sequence). The CDR3 loop is CAFSYRDEQYF. For the CDR3, the DNA is TGTGCCTTCTCATACAGGGACGAGCAGTACTTC.

This chain links TRBV28 with TRBJ1-1; D is possibly TRBD1 (5 bases). Germline lookup yields CDR1 MDHEN and CDR2 SYDVKM. The ends were cut back, 6 bases at V and 0 bases at J, with 14 bases in the middle. CDR3 length equals 15 residues. Written as DNA, the CDR3 is TGTGCCAGCAGCTTCTCGGAGGGGATGAACACTGAAGCTTTCTTT. Translated, it gives CASSFSEGMNTEAFF.

This clone has just a few counts. The chain links TRBV11-1 to TRBJ2-7; D remains ambiguous. There are 14 residues in the CDR3. V was cut by 1 base and J by 4 bases, with 11 bases left in between. CDR1 and CDR2 from the germline V gene are SGHAT and FQDESV (reference sequence). The CDR3 is CASSLGSRVYEQYF. As DNA, the CDR3 is TGTGCCAGCAGCTTAGGTAGCCGTGTTTACGAGCAGTACTTC.

With respect to this clone: Other DNA variants within this sample encode the same CDR3. The CDR3 sequence: CASSLGQQNTEAFF. CDR3 in DNA: TGTGCCAGCAGCCTGGGACAGCAGAACACTGAAGCTTTCTTT. The J gene is TRBJ1-1, the V gene TRBV4-2, with 7 bases aligning to TRBD1. This CDR3 has 14 amino acids. The germline V gene has CDR1 LGHNA and CDR2 YNFKEQ. J lost 1 base, V lost 4 bases, and 3 bases had no gene match.

This chain connects TRBV6-5 to TRBJ2-5; D is possibly TRBD1 (5 bases). This CDR3 is built from 13 residues. The V end was cut by 4 bases, the J end by 4 bases, with 10 bases between. Germline V gene lookup returns CDR1 MNHEY and CDR2 SVGAGI. For the CDR3, the DNA is TGTGCCAGCAGTTTGGCAGGGCGAGAGACCCAGTACTTC. It encodes CASSLAGRETQYF.

The J gene is TRBJ2-1, the V gene TRBV7-3, with 8 positions matching TRBD2. The CDR3 spans 15 residues. V was pared by 5 bases and J by 8 bases, with 11 bases of the junction left unmatched. The germline gives CDR1 SGHTA, CDR2 FQGTGA. CDR3 DNA sequence: TGTGCCAGCAGCCCTAGAGCGGGAGTTATCCATGAGCAGTTCTTC. This encodes CASSPRAGVIHEQFF. Looking up the rest from reference TRBV7-3 and TRBJ2-1 gives the full variable domain: GAGVSQTPSNKVTEKGKYVELRCDPISGHTALYWYRQSLGQGPEFLIYFQGTGAADDSGLPNDRFFAVRPEGSVSTLKIQRTERGDSAVYLCASSPRAGVIHEQFFGPGTRLTVL.

This chain uses TRBV30 with TRBJ1-1; D perhaps matches TRBD1 (6 bases). Germline V gene sequence: CDR1 GTSNPN, CDR2 SVGIG (reference sequence). The CDR3 length is 13 residues. The V end lost 4 bases, the J end lost 4 bases, and 13 bases lay between the germline ends. In nucleotides, the CDR3 is TGTGCCTGGACAAGGACAGTACGCACTGAAGCTTTCTTT. Its translation: CAWTRTVRTEAFF.

This clone has a single count. CDR3 in amino acids: CAWSVLQGKGNTIYF. In nucleotides, the CDR3 is TGTGCCTGGAGTGTACTTCAGGGGAAAGGAAACACCATATATTTT. This rearrangement joins TRBV30 to TRBJ1-3; D possibly corresponds to TRBD1 (6 bases). This CDR3 spans 15 amino acids. Trimming shortened V by 0 bases and J by 4 bases, and 13 bases separated the two germline ends. Germline V gene data show CDR1 as GTSNPN and CDR2 as SVGIG (reference sequence).

The chain joins TRBV11-3 to TRBJ2-1; D may be TRBD2 (5 bases). Germline CDR1 SGHNT, CDR2 YENEEA. The length of the CDR3 is 14 residues. The V gene lost 2 bases and the J gene lost 4 bases, with 9 bases spanning the gap. In DNA form, the CDR3 reads TGTGCCAGCAGCTTAACACTAGAATACAATGAGCAGTTCTTC. Protein: CASSLTLEYNEQFF.

The chain joins TRBV5-1 to TRBJ1-3; TRBD1 is a possible D gene (6 bases). This CDR3 contains 15 residues. Germline V CDR1 and CDR2: SGHRS, YFSETQ. V was shortened by 4 bases and J by 0 bases, with 11 bases between the two germline ends. This CDR3 is CASSLQGSSGNTIYF. CDR3 sequence (DNA): TGCGCCAGCAGCCTGCAGGGGTCCTCTGGAAACACCATATATTTT. Variable domain in full (rest from reference TRBV5-1 and TRBJ1-3): KAGVTQTPRYLIKTRGQQVTLSCSPISGHRSVSWYQQTPGQGLQFLFEYFSETQRNKGNFPGRFSGRQFSNSRSEMNVSTLELGDSALYLCASSLQGSSGNTIYFGEGSWLTVV.

This sequence joins TRBV7-9 and TRBJ2-7, with TRBD1 matching 9 bases. With V trimmed by 5 bases and J by 3 bases, 8 bases remained unmatched. The CDR3 has 15 residues. Germline V gene lookup returns CDR1 SEHNR and CDR2 FQNEAQ (reference sequence). The CDR3 here is CASSGYRGRGYEQYF. The CDR3 bases are TGTGCCAGCAGCGGGTACAGGGGGCGCGGCTACGAGCAGTACTTC.

The rearrangement links TRBV6-4 to TRBJ1-3; D gene ambiguous. CDR3 size: 15 residues. V was cut by 5 bases and J by 0 bases, with 11 bases left in between. CDR1 MRHNA and CDR2 SNTAGT come from the germline V gene. The CDR3 DNA reads as TGTGCCAGCAGTTCCCAGGTTGCCTCTGGAAACACCATATATTTT. Translating gives CASSSQVASGNTIYF.

The chain employs TRBV6-5 and TRBJ1-5; no firm D call. Germline values: CDR1 MNHEY, CDR2 SVGAGI. Trimming took 11 bases from V and 7 from J, leaving 21 bases between them. This CDR3 region has 14 residues. CDR3 in DNA: TGTGCCCTTACCCCCCGGGGTAGAATGCAGCCCCAGCATTTT. It translates to CALTPRGRMQPQHF.

The chain has TRBV5-6 and TRBJ2-5; 9 bases are a match to TRBD2. Germline assignment: CDR1 SGHDT and CDR2 YYEEEE. The CDR3 is made up of 16 amino acids. Germline trimming cut 4 bases from V and 4 bases from J; bases unmatched to any gene: 11. Here the CDR3 reads CASSPDGRGGRETQYF. The CDR3 region has the DNA TGTGCCAGCAGCCCGGACGGGCGGGGGGGCCGAGAGACCCAGTACTTC.

The rearrangement links TRBV5-4 to TRBJ2-7, with D tentatively TRBD1 (5 bases). This CDR3 is 18 amino acids long. Trimming cost V 4 bases and J 3 bases, with 26 bases left between them. Germline V lookup: CDR1 SGHNT, CDR2 YYREEE (reference sequence). CDR3 in amino acids: CASSVVRGTKKGFYEQYF. CDR3 nucleotide sequence: TGTGCCAGCAGCGTCGTTCGAGGTACAAAAAAGGGGTTCTACGAGCAGTACTTC.

The chain links TRBV6-5 to TRBJ1-6; no reliable D call. V lost 3 bases, J lost 8 bases, and 5 bases lay in between. Germline V gives CDR1 MNHEY, CDR2 SVGAGI. The CDR3 is 12 amino acids. The CDR3 DNA follows: TGTGCCAGCAGTTATCTAGATTCACCCCTCCACTTT. It translates to CASSYLDSPLHF.

The sample holds many counts of this clone. The rearrangement links TRBV12-3 or TRBV12-4 to TRBJ2-7; possibly TRBD1 for D (5 bases). The CDR3 runs to 13 residues. The germline V and J ends were trimmed by 1 base and 5 bases, with 9 bases remaining between them. The CDR3 sequence: CASSLGQWNEQYF. As DNA, the CDR3 is TGTGCCAGCAGTTTAGGACAGTGGAACGAGCAGTACTTC.